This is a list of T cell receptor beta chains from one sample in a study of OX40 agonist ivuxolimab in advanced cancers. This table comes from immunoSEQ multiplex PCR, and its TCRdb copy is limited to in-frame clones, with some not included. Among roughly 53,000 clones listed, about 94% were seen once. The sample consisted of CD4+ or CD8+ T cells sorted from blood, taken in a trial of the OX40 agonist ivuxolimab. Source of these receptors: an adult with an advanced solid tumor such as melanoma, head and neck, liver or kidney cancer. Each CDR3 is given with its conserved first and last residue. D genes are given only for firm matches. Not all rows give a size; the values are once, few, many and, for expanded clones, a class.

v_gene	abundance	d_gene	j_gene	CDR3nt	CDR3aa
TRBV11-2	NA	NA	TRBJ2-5	TGTGCCAGCAGCTTAGGGGGGGTTTGGAGTGAGACCCAGTACTTC	CASSLGGVWSETQYF
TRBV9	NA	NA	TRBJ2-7	TGTGCCAGCAGCGTAGGGACTGAGGACTACGAGCAGTACTTC	CASSVGTEDYEQYF
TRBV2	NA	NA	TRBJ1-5	TGTGCCAGCAGTGAAGCGCCACAGGTAGTAGCAAATCAGCCCCAGCATTTT	CASSEAPQVVANQPQHF
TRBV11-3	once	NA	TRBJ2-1	TGTGCCAGCAGCCCCCGAGGCGGACGTGGCAATGAGCAGTTCTTC	CASSPRGGRGNEQFF
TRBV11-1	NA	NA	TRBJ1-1	TGTGCCAGCAGCTTACGAGGGCAGATGAAGGCTGAAGCTTTCTTT	CASSLRGQMKAEAFF
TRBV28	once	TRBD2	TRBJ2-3	TGTGCCAGCAGATATGGACTAGCGGGTATTGAGGATACGCAGTATTTT	CASRYGLAGIEDTQYF
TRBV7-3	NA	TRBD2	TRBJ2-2	TGTGCCAGCAGCGACGTGGAGGGAGGGCCTAGAGGGGAGCTGTTTTTT	CASSDVEGGPRGELFF
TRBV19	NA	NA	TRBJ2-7	TGTGCCAGTAGTTGGGGAACAACCTACGAGCAGTACTTC	CASSWGTTYEQYF
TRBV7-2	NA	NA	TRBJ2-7	TGTGCCAGCAGCACCCTCGCCCGGCCAGAGCAGTACTTC	CASSTLARPEQYF
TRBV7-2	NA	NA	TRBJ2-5	TGTGCCAGCAGCTCTACGGAGACCCAGTACTTC	CASSSTETQYF
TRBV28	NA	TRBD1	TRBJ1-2	TGTGCCAGCAGCCTTTCGTCCGGGACAGGGATCTATGGCTACACCTTC	CASSLSSGTGIYGYTF
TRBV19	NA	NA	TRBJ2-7	TGTGCCAGTAGTATGGGAGGCGGGCTTTCCTACGAGCAGTACTTC	CASSMGGGLSYEQYF
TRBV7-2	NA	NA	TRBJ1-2	TGTGCCAGCAGCTTACCGGGACTGAATCATAACTATGGCTACACCTTC	CASSLPGLNHNYGYTF
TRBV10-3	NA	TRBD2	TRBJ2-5	TGTGCCATCAGTGAGTGGACTAGCGGGGGTGAGACCCAGTACTTC	CAISEWTSGGETQYF
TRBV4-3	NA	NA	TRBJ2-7	TGCGCCAGCAGCCAAGAGACGGGGGCGGGTGAGCAGTACTTC	CASSQETGAGEQYF
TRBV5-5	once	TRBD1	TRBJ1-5	TGTGCCAGCACCGTGGGACAGGGAGGCGTCAATCAGCCCCAGCATTTT	CASTVGQGGVNQPQHF
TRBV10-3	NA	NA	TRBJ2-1	TGTGCCATCAGTGGGGTGGCAGGAGGCTTCGATGAGCAGTTCTTC	CAISGVAGGFDEQFF
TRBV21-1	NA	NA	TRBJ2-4	TGTGCCAGCAGCAAAGACTCAGGGGCCAAAAACATTCAGTACTTC	CASSKDSGAKNIQYF
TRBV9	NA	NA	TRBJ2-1	TGTGCCAGCAGCGTAGCTTCAAGGTTGTCTTACAATGAGCAGTTCTTC	CASSVASRLSYNEQFF
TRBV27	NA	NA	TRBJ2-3	TGTGCCAGCAGGGGGGTTAGCGGCATGACAGATACGCAGTATTTT	CASRGVSGMTDTQYF
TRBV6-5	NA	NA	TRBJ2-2	TGTGCCAGCAGTTACTCGAACGGTGGGGAGCTGTTTTTT	CASSYSNGGELFF
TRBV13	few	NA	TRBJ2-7	TGTGCCAGCAGCTCCCGACAGGAGGTCTCCCACTCAAGACACGGCTACGAGCAGTACTTC	CASSSRQEVSHSRHGYEQYF
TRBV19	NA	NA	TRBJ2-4	TGTGCCAGTAGTGCCCGGACTGGAGCCAAAAACATTCAGTACTTC	CASSARTGAKNIQYF
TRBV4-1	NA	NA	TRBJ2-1	TGCGCCAGCAGCCACGATATGGACGAGCAGTTCTTC	CASSHDMDEQFF
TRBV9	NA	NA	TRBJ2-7	TGTGCCAGCAGCGTAGATCTGGGTTCCTACGAGCAGTACTTC	CASSVDLGSYEQYF
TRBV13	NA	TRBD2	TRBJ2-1	TGTGCCAGCAGCTTAAGGCTAGCGGGAGATTACAATGAGCAGTTCTTC	CASSLRLAGDYNEQFF
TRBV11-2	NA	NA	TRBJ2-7	TGCGCCAGCAGCTTAGTGGGGTGGGAGCGGAGAAATTCCTACGAGCAGTACTTC	CASSLVGWERRNSYEQYF
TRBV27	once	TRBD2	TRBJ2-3	TGTGCCAGCAGTTTCCAACTAGCGGGAAAAAGCACAGATACGCAGTATTTT	CASSFQLAGKSTDTQYF
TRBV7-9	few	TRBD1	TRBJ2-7	TGTGCCAGCAGCCCGGTGACAGGGGGCATGGACGAGCAGTACTTC	CASSPVTGGMDEQYF
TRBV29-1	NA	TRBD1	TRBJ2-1	TGCAGCGTTGAAACCCCGGACAGGCCCTACAATGAGCAGTTCTTC	CSVETPDRPYNEQFF
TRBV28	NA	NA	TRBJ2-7	TGTGCCAGCAGTCTAGGGGCAGCCAGAAAAACCTACGAGCAGTACTTC	CASSLGAARKTYEQYF
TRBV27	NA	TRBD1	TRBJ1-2	TGTGCCAGCAGTGATACAGGGGGAACCTACTATGGCTACACCTTC	CASSDTGGTYYGYTF
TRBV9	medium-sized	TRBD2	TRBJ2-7	TGTGCCAGCAGCCCTACTAGCGGGATGGGCGAGCAGTACTTC	CASSPTSGMGEQYF
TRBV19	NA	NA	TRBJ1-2	TGTGCCAGTAGCCCTACGGGGGGAATGGACGGCTACACCTTC	CASSPTGGMDGYTF
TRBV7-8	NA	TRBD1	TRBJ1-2	TGTGCCAGCAGCCTCGCGACCGGGACAGTCGGCTATGGCTACACCTTC	CASSLATGTVGYGYTF
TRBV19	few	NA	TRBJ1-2	TGTGCCAGTAGTCCAGGCGTCTATGGCTACACCTTC	CASSPGVYGYTF
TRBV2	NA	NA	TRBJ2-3	TGTGCCAGCAGTGTGGGGCAGGGGCCCCCAGATACGCAGTATTTT	CASSVGQGPPDTQYF
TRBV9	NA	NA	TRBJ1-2	TGTGCCAGCAGCGTAGGGACCTCTGGCTACACCTTC	CASSVGTSGYTF
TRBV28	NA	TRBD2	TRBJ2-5	TGTGCCAGCAGTTTAGGGAGGGAGCGAGAGACCCAGTACTTC	CASSLGRERETQYF
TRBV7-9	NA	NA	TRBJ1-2	TGTGCCAGCAGTTCACCGGGACCTCTATATGGCTACACCTTC	CASSSPGPLYGYTF
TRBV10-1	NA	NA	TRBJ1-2	TGCGCCAGCAGTGAGTCGATCGGCTACACCTTC	CASSESIGYTF
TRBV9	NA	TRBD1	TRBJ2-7	TGTGCCAGCAGCGTAGGGGACAGTCTCTACGAGCAGTACTTC	CASSVGDSLYEQYF
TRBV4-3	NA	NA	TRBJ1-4	TGCGCCAGCAGCCGGGCCGTGTTGGCGGGGTATACTAATGAAAAACTGTTTTTT	CASSRAVLAGYTNEKLFF
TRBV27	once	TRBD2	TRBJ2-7	TGTGCCAGCAGTTTAGTTCCTAGCGGGAGGGACGAGCAGTACTTC	CASSLVPSGRDEQYF
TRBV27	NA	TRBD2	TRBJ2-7	TGTGCCAGCAGTTCCCCGGGACTAGCGGGGACGGTGAACGAGCAGTACTTC	CASSSPGLAGTVNEQYF
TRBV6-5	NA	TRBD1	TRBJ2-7	TGTGCCAGCAGTTACGAACAGGGGACCACCTACGAGCAGTACTTC	CASSYEQGTTYEQYF
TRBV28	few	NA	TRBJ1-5	TGTGCCAGCAGCACTCTTCCAGGGGCCATCAATCAGCCCCAGCATTTT	CASSTLPGAINQPQHF
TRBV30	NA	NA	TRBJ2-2	TGTGCCTGGAGTGTACCCCCTCAGGACTGGGAGCTGTTTTTT	CAWSVPPQDWELFF
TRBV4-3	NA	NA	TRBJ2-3	TGCGCCAGCAGCCAAGTACATCTGGGACTGGGAGATACGCAGTATTTT	CASSQVHLGLGDTQYF
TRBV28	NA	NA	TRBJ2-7	TGTGCCAGCGGTATACCGGCCTTCGCCTACGAGCAGTACTTC	CASGIPAFAYEQYF
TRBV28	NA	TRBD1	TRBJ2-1	TGTGCCTGTTGGACAGGAGCTTCCTACAATGAGCAGTTCTTC	CACWTGASYNEQFF
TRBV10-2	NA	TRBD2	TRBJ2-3	TGCGCCAGCAAGTCCGGCACAGCAGAGCGGGAGTCGTATTTT	CASKSGTAERESYF
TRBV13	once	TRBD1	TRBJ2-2	TGTGCCAGCAGCTCGACAGGGGCTAGCACCGGGGAGCTGTTTTTT	CASSSTGASTGELFF
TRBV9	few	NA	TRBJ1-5	TGTGCCAGCAGCCCATCCGGGGGGCGCGGACAGCCCCAGCATTTT	CASSPSGGRGQPQHF
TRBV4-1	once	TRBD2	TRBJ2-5	TGCGCCAGCAGCAAACGACTAGCGGGAGGAGAGACCCAGTACTTC	CASSKRLAGGETQYF
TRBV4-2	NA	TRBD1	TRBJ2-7	TGTGCCAGCAGCCCCCTTTGGACGGACAGGTGGGGCGAGCAGTACTTC	CASSPLWTDRWGEQYF
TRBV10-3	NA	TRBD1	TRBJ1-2	TGTGCCATCAGTGAGTCCGGGGACAGGAACTACACCTTC	CAISESGDRNYTF